Listed below are T cell receptor beta chains from one sample, sequenced in a study of blood T cells in healthy people across ages. TCRdb used MiXCR to reprocess the 5' RACE reads, holding one entry per CDR3 protein. The sample shows about 770,000 distinct CDR3 sequences, around two fifths of them seen only once. Material for sequencing was blood. These receptor sequences come from a man in his sixties in good health. CDR3s include the opening cysteine and the closing phenylalanine or tryptophan. Fields, in order: V gene, J gene, clone size, CDR3 protein. For some rows the clone size is stated as once, few or many, or as a class when expanded; others skip it.

v_call: TRBV28; j_call: TRBJ2-3; clone_size: -; cdr3_aa: CASSRLAGIVNTQYF
v_call: TRBV9; j_call: TRBJ2-4; clone_size: -; cdr3_aa: CASSADSLAKNIQYF
v_call: TRBV6-2/TRBV6-3; j_call: TRBJ2-7; clone_size: few; cdr3_aa: CASSYMTGEQYF
v_call: TRBV7-2; j_call: TRBJ1-1; clone_size: -; cdr3_aa: CASSQTLLWDTEAFF
v_call: TRBV6-1; j_call: TRBJ1-4; clone_size: -; cdr3_aa: CASWSRRDPTNEKLFF
v_call: TRBV12-3/TRBV12-4; j_call: TRBJ1-1; clone_size: -; cdr3_aa: CASSPKGSEAFF
v_call: TRBV14; j_call: TRBJ2-5; clone_size: -; cdr3_aa: CASSQVQGRSGTQYF
v_call: TRBV20-1; j_call: TRBJ1-5; clone_size: -; cdr3_aa: CSARGGENQPQHF
v_call: TRBV7-2; j_call: TRBJ1-1; clone_size: few; cdr3_aa: CASSTQGIHTEAFF
v_call: TRBV7-2; j_call: TRBJ2-1; clone_size: few; cdr3_aa: CASSLVTVRSEQFF
v_call: TRBV6-2/TRBV6-3; j_call: TRBJ2-7; clone_size: -; cdr3_aa: CASSYSSLDTFYEQYF
v_call: TRBV4-3; j_call: TRBJ1-2; clone_size: -; cdr3_aa: CASSPKQGSAYGYTF
v_call: TRBV5-1; j_call: TRBJ2-1; clone_size: -; cdr3_aa: CASSRNELGLAGTLYNEQFF
v_call: TRBV20-1; j_call: TRBJ2-7; clone_size: few; cdr3_aa: CSAVYSYEQYF
v_call: TRBV12-3/TRBV12-4; j_call: TRBJ2-1; clone_size: -; cdr3_aa: CASRAGTGGYNEQFF
v_call: TRBV20-1; j_call: TRBJ2-7; clone_size: -; cdr3_aa: CSTGGAPYEQYF
v_call: TRBV28; j_call: TRBJ2-3; clone_size: -; cdr3_aa: CASGTGGVFLDTQYF